This T cell receptor beta chain comes out of a study of T-cell memory formation after mild COVID-19. This clonotype has only a few counts. The antigen remains unidentified. After 5'RACE with constant-segment primers, TCR alpha and TCR beta cDNA libraries carrying sample barcodes and UMIs were obtained. TCRdb re-called the 5' RACE reads with MiXCR, one entry per CDR3 protein. The sample has 250,000 or so distinct CDR3 sequences, roughly a tenth seen once. Study-wide results and limits: CD4+ contracting clones were mainly CM and EM; CD8+ ones, EMRA. Clones shrinking from day 15 to 85 showed even CD4/CD8 mixes; later expanders tilted CD4+. Some clones that responded were present in memory (sampled pre-infection), which suggests cross-reactive memory joined.

The TCR comes from a man aged 18 to 29 who had mild COVID-19 (a few samples of this study predate the infection). Cell type and time point are not known. What was sequenced was PBMCs or a T cell subset sorted from them (not recorded which).

The CDR3 DNA is TGTGCCAGCAGCCCAGCCCGGCAGGGGGGCGATGAGCAGTTCTTC. Translating it yields CASSPARQGGDEQFF. The rearrangement joins TRBV11-1 to TRBJ2-1; D is possibly TRBD1 (7 bases). V dropped 5 bases and J dropped 8 bases, with 19 bases sitting between them. The CDR3 extends over 15 amino acids. Per germline, CDR1 SGHAT and CDR2 FQDESV (reference sequence).